This is a list of T cell receptor beta chains from one sample in a study of T cells in Graves' hyperthyroidism and ophthalmopathy. From the multiplex PCR reads, TCRdb called clonotypes with MiXCR, one entry per CDR3 protein. The repertoire consists of roughly 500,000 distinct CDR3 sequences, with 46% occurring once and the leading ten covering 15% to 20%. Sample: peripheral blood or thyroid tissue (not recorded which). The receptor set was obtained from an adult woman with Graves' disease, either hyperthyroidism or ophthalmopathy (not recorded which). Both conserved end residues are trimmed from each CDR3.

>TRBV7-9|TRBJ2-7
ASSHVPSGLFYEQY
>TRBV7-3|TRBJ2-7
ASSLSGGAAYEQY
>TRBV28|TRBJ2-7
ASSSELRPSYEQY
>TRBV10-3|TRBJ2-5
AISDPTVETQY
>TRBV10-3|TRBJ2-7
AISLSSGEQY
>TRBV11-2|TRBJ1-1
ASSFAAPDTEAF
>TRBV12-3/TRBV12-4|TRBJ1-1
ASSLRSGWSEAF
>TRBV10-1|TRBJ2-7
AQQTERSYEQY
>TRBV9|TRBJ1-3
ASSASYVSSGNTIY
>TRBV29-1|TRBJ2-7
RGTVSYEQY
>TRBV5-4|TRBJ1-1
ASSLGASEAEAF
>TRBV15|TRBJ1-1
ASEGQGNTEAF
>TRBV2|TRBJ2-7
ASNNRGRDSEQY
>TRBV10-3|TRBJ2-7
ATLAGQGTEQY
>TRBV19|TRBJ2-5
ASSRQGLQETQY
>TRBV25-1|TRBJ2-2
AISITNTGELF
>TRBV7-9|TRBJ2-3
ATTARGGNTDTQY
>TRBV7-9|TRBJ1-2
ASSTVGGRNVYT
>TRBV12-3/TRBV12-4|TRBJ2-1
ASSPGKRDEQF
>TRBV10-2|TRBJ1-2
ASSDLARSGKYGYT
>TRBV12-3/TRBV12-4|TRBJ2-7
ASSPTGGRPSYEQY
>TRBV6-5|TRBJ1-4
ASGTDATNEKLF
>TRBV29-1|TRBJ2-2
SSWGQSTGELF
>TRBV7-9|TRBJ2-5
ASSRGQGAGETQY
>TRBV15|TRBJ2-7
ATSRRTSGGPYEQY
>TRBV12-3/TRBV12-4|TRBJ2-7
ASSLGRSGEQY
>TRBV10-3|TRBJ1-4
ASSPPGRGGEKLF
>TRBV29-1|TRBJ2-7
SAPGGGY
>TRBV5-1|TRBJ1-4
ASSTLQGAREKLF
>TRBV24-1|TRBJ1-2
ATSDRRKTGQGFYGYT
>TRBV5-1|TRBJ2-7
ASSVYRDRGKEQY
>TRBV7-3|TRBJ2-1
ASSLLATGGEQF
>TRBV28|TRBJ2-7
ASSTSNVGPYEQY
>TRBV7-9|TRBJ2-7
ASSSWKGGRSYEQY
>TRBV29-1|TRBJ1-2
SVEGQGRSPYGYT
>TRBV6-1|TRBJ1-5
ASGTSSGPQH
>TRBV10-3|TRBJ2-5
AISRTSYGETQY
>TRBV5-1|TRBJ1-1
ASSLHGAGEPEAF
>TRBV2|TRBJ2-7
ASTGTGYSYEQY
>TRBV6-6|TRBJ1-5
ASKGGTSNQPQH
>TRBV29-1|TRBJ1-2
SVGGQVGGYT
>TRBV6-6|TRBJ2-6
ASRRQGANVLT
>TRBV29-1|TRBJ2-5
SVGSSQRTQY
>TRBV5-6|TRBJ2-5
AIQLAGGTQETQY
>TRBV7-2|TRBJ1-2
ASSLARRRYGYT
>TRBV25-1|TRBJ2-7
ASSATGGYEQY
>TRBV10-3|TRBJ1-1
AISDRQTVMNTEAF
>TRBV11-1|TRBJ2-7
ASSYRHSSYEQY
>TRBV9|TRBJ2-7
ASSLGTGFGEQY
>TRBV18|TRBJ2-5
ASSPAGTEIQETQY
>TRBV5-1|TRBJ2-7
ASSLAGARLEQY
>TRBV28|TRBJ2-7
ASSSPSGAHEQY
>TRBV2|TRBJ2-3
ASSDGRVDTQY
>TRBV6-4|TRBJ2-7
ASSVSIGYEQY